The present TCR beta chain was sequenced within a study of T cell repertoires in cytomegalovirus infection. Background on the study: Indicated by public TCR beta signatures were CMV infection and matching HLA type.

This clonotype was counted ten times or more. Its matching antigen is unknown. General study results and limits: The study found HLA-C-restricted CMV-specific TCR beta clonotypes dominating the ex vivo response. CMV carriers having the relevant HLA were flagged by cumulative public TCR beta family frequency.

TCRdb ran MiXCR on the reads and lists one entry per CDR3 protein. The sample consists of hundreds of thousands of distinct CDR3 sequences, approximately 9.5% of them appearing once. The clonotype comes from a human donor in good health (CMV status not recorded). Some clones in this sample may be carry-over from other donors' samples. Sequenced: PBMCs.

In DNA, the CDR3 is TGTGCCAGCAGCTTCCCGGGACAGGGAAACGAGCAGTACTTC. Its protein is CASSFPGQGNEQYF. The V and J genes are TRBV7-9 and TRBJ2-7; 9 bases are shared with TRBD1. The germline V gene has CDR1 SEHNR and CDR2 FQNEAQ (reference sequence). Trimming took 3 bases from V and 5 from J; bases not matched to a gene: 5. CDR3 size: 14 residues.